A few counts support the clone carrying this TCR beta chain. This specimen comes from a study of blood T cell repertoires in COVID-19. Across the whole study: Material from acute and convalescent COVID-19 was sourced from the United States, Italy and Spain. PBMCs, B-cell-depleted T cells, or T cells were the source of the cDNA or gDNA that made up the material.

Deletions cut 0 bases from V and 4 bases from J, with 4 bases between. This CDR3 region has 13 residues. Germline loops: CDR1 MNHNY, CDR2 SVGAGI (reference sequence). The data were produced by immunoSEQ multiplex PCR, yet TCRdb's version contains in-frame clones alone and is incomplete. The repertoire holds 100,000 to 120,000 clones, with 81% as singletons. Sequencing input: peripheral blood. The chain carries TRBV6-6 and TRBJ1-5; unclear D gene. The source is a man in his fifties or sixties with acute or convalescent COVID-19. The chain's CDR3 is CASSYSENQPQHF. In nucleotides, the CDR3 is TGTGCCAGCAGTTACTCAGAGAATCAGCCCCAGCATTTT.